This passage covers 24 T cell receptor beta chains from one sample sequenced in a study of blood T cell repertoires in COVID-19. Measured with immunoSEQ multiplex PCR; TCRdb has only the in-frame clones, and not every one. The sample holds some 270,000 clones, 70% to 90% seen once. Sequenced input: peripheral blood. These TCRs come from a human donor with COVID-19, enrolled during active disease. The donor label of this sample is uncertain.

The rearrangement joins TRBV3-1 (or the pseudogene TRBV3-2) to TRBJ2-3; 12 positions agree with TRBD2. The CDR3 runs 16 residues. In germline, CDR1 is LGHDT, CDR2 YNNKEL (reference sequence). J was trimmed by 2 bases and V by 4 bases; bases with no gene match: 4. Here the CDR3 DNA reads TGTGCCAGCAGCCCGGGGACTAGCGGGCCCACAGATACGCAGTATTTT. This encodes CASSPGTSGPTDTQYF.

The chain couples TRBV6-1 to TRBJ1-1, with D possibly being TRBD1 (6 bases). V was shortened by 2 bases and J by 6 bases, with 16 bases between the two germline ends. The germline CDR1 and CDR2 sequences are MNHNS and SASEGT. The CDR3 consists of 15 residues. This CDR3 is CASSEQAGARAEAFF. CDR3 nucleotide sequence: TGTGCCAGCAGTGAACAGGCAGGGGCTAGGGCTGAAGCTTTCTTT.

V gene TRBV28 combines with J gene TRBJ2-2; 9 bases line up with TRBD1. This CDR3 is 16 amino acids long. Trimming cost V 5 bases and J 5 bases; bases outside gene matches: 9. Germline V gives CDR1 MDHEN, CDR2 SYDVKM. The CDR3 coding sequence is TGTGCCAGCAGTCCTAGGGGACAGGGTCTAACCGGGGAGCTGTTTTTT. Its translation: CASSPRGQGLTGELFF.

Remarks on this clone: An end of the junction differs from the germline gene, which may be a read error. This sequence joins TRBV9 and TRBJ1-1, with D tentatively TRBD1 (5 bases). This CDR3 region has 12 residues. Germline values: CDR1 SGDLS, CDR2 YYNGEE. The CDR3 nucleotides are TGTGCCAGCAGCGAGGGTGGCAGGGAAGTTTTCTTT. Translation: CASSEGGREVFF. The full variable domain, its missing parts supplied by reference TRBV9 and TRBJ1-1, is DSGVTQTPKHLITATGQRVTLRCSPRSGDLSVYWYQQSLDQGLQFLIQYYNGEERAKGNILERFSAQQFPDLHSELNLSSLELGDSALYFCASSEGGREVFFGQGTRLTVV.

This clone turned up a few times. CDR3 amino acids: CASSGLAGAREQYF. The CDR3 coding sequence is TGTGCCAGCAGCGGACTAGCGGGCGCTCGGGAGCAGTACTTC. The gene calls are TRBV7-9 and TRBJ2-7; 11 bases agree with TRBD2. The CDR3 length is 14 residues. The J segment lost 7 bases and the V segment lost 5 bases, leaving 7 bases of the junction unmatched. Germline V CDR1 and CDR2: SEHNR, FQNEAQ (reference sequence).

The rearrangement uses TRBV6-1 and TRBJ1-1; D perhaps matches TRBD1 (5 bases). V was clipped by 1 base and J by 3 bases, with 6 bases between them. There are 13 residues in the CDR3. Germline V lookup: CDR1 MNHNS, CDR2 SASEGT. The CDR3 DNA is TGTGCCAGCAGTGAAGGACAGTACACTGAAGCTTTCTTT. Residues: CASSEGQYTEAFF.

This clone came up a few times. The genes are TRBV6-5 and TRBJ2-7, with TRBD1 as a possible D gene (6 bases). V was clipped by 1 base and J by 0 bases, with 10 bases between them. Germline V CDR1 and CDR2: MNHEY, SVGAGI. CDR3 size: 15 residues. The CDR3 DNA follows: TGTGCCAGCAGTTACTTAGTGACAGGCTCCTACGAGCAGTACTTC. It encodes CASSYLVTGSYEQYF.

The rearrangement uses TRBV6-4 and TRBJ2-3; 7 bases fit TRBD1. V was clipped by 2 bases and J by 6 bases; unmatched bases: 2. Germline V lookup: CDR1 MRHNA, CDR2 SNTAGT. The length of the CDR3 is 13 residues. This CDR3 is CASSDHRGDTQYF. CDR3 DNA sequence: TGTGCCAGCAGTGACCACAGGGGTGATACGCAGTATTTT.

This CDR3 reads CASSADRGSYGYTF. The CDR3 nucleotides are TGTGCCAGCAGCGCGGACAGGGGAAGTTACGGCTACACCTTC. The chain employs TRBV7-9 and TRBJ1-2, with 9 bases aligning to TRBD1. Germline V gene lookup returns CDR1 SEHNR and CDR2 FQNEAQ (reference sequence). Unmatched junction bases numbered 9, after V lost 5 bases and J lost 8 bases. The CDR3 is 14 amino acids.

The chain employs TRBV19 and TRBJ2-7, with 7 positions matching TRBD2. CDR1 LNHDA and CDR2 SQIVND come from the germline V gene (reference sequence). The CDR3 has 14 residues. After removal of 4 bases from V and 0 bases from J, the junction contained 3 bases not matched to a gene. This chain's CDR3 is CASSKSGDSYEQYF. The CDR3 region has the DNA TGTGCCAGTAGTAAGAGCGGGGACTCCTACGAGCAGTACTTC.

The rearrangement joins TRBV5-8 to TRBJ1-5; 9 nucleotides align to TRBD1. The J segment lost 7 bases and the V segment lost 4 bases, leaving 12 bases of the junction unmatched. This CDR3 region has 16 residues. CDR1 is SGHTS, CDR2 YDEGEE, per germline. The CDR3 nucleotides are TGTGCCAGCAGCCCTTTTCCGGGACAGGGCTTCCAGCCCCAGCATTTT. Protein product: CASSPFPGQGFQPQHF.

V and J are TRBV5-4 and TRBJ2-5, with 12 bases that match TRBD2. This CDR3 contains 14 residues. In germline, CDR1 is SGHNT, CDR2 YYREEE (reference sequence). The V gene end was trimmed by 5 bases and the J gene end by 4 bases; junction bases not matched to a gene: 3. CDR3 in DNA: TGTGCCAGCAGTTCTAGCGGGAGGGTAGAGACCCAGTACTTC. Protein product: CASSSSGRVETQYF.

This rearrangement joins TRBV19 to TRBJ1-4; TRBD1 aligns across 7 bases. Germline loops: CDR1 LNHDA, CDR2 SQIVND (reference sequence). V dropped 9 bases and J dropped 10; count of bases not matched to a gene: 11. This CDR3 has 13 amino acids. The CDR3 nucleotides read TGTGCCAGCACAGGGGATCTCCCGGGAAAACTGTTTTTT. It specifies CASTGDLPGKLFF.

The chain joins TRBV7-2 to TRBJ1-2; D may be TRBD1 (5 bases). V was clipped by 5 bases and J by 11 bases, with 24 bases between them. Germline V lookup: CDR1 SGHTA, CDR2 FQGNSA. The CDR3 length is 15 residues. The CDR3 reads CASSETAGTTRGYTF. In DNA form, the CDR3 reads TGTGCCAGCAGCGAAACAGCAGGGACTACCAGAGGGTACACCTTC. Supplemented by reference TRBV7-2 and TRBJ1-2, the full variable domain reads GAGVSQSPSNKVTEKGKDVELRCDPISGHTALYWYRQSLGQGLEFLIYFQGNSAPDKSGLPSDRFSAERTGGSVSTLTIQRTQQEDSAVYLCASSETAGTTRGYTFGSGTRLTVV.

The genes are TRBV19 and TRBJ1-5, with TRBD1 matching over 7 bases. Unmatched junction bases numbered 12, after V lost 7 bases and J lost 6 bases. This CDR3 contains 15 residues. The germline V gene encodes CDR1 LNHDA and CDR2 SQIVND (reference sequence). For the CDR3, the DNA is TGTGCCAGTACCCCAGCGGGGGCAGGGGGTCAGCCCCAGCATTTT. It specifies CASTPAGAGGQPQHF.

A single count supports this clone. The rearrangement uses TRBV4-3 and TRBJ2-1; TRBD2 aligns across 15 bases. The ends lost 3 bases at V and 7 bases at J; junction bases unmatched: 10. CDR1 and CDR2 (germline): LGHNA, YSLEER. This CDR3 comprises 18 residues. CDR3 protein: CASSQTAAGTSGGNEQFF. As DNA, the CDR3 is TGCGCCAGCAGCCAGACCGCCGCCGGGACTAGCGGGGGGAATGAGCAGTTCTTC.

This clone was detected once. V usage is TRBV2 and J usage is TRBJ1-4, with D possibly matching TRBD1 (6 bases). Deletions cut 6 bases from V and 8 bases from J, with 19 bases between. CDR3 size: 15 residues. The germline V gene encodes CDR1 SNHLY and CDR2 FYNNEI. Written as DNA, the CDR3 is TGTGCCAGCAGACCTGTACAGGGTTCGGAGGAAAAACTGTTTTTT. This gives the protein CASRPVQGSEEKLFF.

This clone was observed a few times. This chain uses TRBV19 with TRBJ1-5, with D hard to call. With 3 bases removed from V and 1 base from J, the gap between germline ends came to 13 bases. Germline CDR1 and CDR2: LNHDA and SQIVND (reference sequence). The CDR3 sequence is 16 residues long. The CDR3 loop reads CASSIFPAGSNQPQHF. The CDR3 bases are TGTGCCAGTAGTATTTTTCCGGCAGGAAGCAATCAGCCCCAGCATTTT.

This CDR3 is CASSYLTGTGALGANVLTF. In nucleotides, the CDR3 is TGCGCCAGCAGCTATTTAACCGGGACAGGGGCGTTAGGGGCCAACGTCCTGACTTTC. The chain couples TRBV5-1 to TRBJ2-6; 10 bases agree with TRBD1. This CDR3 spans 19 amino acids. Germline trimming cut 3 bases from V and 4 bases from J; bases unmatched to any gene: 13. Germline V gene sequence: CDR1 SGHRS, CDR2 YFSETQ.

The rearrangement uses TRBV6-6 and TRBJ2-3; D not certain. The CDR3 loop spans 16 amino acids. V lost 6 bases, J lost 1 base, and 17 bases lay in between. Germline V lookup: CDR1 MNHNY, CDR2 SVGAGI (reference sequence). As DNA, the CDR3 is TGTGCCAGCAGCAACCCCGGCGGTCGCGGCACAGATACGCAGTATTTT. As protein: CASSNPGGRGTDTQYF.

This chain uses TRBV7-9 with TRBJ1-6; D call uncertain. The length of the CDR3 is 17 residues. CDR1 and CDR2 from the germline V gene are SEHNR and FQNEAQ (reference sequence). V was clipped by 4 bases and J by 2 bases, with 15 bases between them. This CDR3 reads CASSSTESAAYNSPLHF. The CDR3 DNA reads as TGTGCCAGCAGCTCGACCGAGAGCGCGGCCTATAATTCACCCCTCCACTTT.

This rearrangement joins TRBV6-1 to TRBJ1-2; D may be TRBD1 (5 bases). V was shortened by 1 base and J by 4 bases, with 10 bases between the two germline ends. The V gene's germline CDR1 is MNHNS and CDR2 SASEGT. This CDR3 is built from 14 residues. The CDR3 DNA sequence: TGTGCCAGCAGTGAAGAGAGACAGATCTATGGCTACACCTTC. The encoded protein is CASSEERQIYGYTF.

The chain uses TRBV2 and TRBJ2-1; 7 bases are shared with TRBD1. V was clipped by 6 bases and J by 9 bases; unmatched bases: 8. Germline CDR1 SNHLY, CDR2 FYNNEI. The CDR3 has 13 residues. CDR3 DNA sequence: TGTGCCAGCAGGGTAGACAGGGTGGGTGAGCAGTTCTTC. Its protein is CASRVDRVGEQFF.

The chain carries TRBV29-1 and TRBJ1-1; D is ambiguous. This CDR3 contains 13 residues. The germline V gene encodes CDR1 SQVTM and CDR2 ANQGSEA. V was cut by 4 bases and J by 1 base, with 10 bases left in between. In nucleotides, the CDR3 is TGCAGCGTTGGTGGGCCAACGAACACTGAAGCTTTCTTT. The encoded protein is CSVGGPTNTEAFF.